This T cell receptor beta chain was retrieved from a study of T cell changes during pregnancy in multiple sclerosis. Germline loops: CDR1 SQVTM, CDR2 ANQGSEA. CDR3 length: 14 amino acids. V was pared by 7 bases and J by 0 bases, with 7 bases of the junction left unmatched. Produced via immunoSEQ multiplex PCR; TCRdb's table is partial and in-frame only. This repertoire shows some 49,000 clones, around 90% found once; its top ten account for 5% to 6.5%. The source is a female donor in good health, enrolled as a control in a pregnancy study. V gene TRBV29-1 combines with J gene TRBJ1-1, with 8 bases lining up with TRBD1. The sequencing used peripheral blood, collected after pregnancy. The CDR3 sequence is CSATGQDMNTEAFF. The CDR3 DNA follows: TGCAGCGCTACGGGACAGGACATGAACACTGAAGCTTTCTTT.